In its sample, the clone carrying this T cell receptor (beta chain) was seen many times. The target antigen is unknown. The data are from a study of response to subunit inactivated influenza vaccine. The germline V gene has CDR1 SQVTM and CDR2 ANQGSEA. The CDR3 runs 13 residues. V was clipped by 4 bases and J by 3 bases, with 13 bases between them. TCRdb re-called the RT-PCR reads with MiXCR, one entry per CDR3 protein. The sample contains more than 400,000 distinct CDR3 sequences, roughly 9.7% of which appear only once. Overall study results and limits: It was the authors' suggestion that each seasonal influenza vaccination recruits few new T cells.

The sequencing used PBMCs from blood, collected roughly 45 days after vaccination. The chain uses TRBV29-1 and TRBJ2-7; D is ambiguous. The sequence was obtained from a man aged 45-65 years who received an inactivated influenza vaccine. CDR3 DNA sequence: TGCAGCGTTGGAGAGCACCAGTTCTACGAGCAGTACTTC. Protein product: CSVGEHQFYEQYF.